The 22 T cell receptor beta chains below all came from one sample that was sequenced in a study of PD-L1 blockade in urothelial cancer (dated by TCRdb to about 2017). The protocol used for the library was the immunoSEQ multiplex PCR assay. In TCRdb, the immuneACCESS table is reduced to in-frame sequences with V and J assigned. These tables do not hold every clone; where another copy was compared, an unresolved V gene accounts for under half, and the others remain unexplained. The sample yields 53,000 or so clones; around 86% were counted once. Of the sample, under 20% is held by the ten largest clones. Specimen: PBMCs, collected around atezolizumab (anti-PD-L1) treatment. These receptors came from a man in his 60s with urothelial cancer.

This clone is a singleton in its sample. The J gene is TRBJ1-4, the V gene TRBV9, with TRBD1 as a possible D gene (5 bases). CDR3 length equals 15 residues. The V end lost 0 bases, the J end lost 7 bases, and 13 bases lay between the germline ends. CDR1 and CDR2 (germline): SGDLS, YYNGEE. The CDR3, as DNA: TGTGCCAGCAGCGTAGCGGGAGGGGTAGGTGAAAAACTGTTTTTT. This translates into CASSVAGGVGEKLFF.

The chain links TRBV10-3 to TRBJ1-2; 9 nucleotides align to TRBD1. V lost 7 bases, J lost 2 bases, and 5 bases stayed unmatched. CDR3 length: 14 residues. Per germline, CDR1 ENHRY and CDR2 SYGVKD. The CDR3 region has the DNA TGTGCCATCACCCCGACAGGGGGGAACTATGGCTACACCTTC. This codes for CAITPTGGNYGYTF.

The chain combines TRBV19 with TRBJ2-5; perhaps TRBD1 as D (6 bases). The V end was cut by 3 bases, the J end by 5 bases, with 10 bases between. In germline, CDR1 is LNHDA, CDR2 SQIVND (reference sequence). The CDR3 is made up of 13 amino acids. The CDR3, as DNA: TGTGCCAGTAGTATGCAGGGGCAGGAGACCCAGTACTTC. Translating gives CASSMQGQETQYF.

The rearrangement links TRBV7-6 to TRBJ1-2; D possibly corresponds to TRBD1 (6 bases). The CDR3 length is 15 residues. Trimming stripped 1 base from V and 2 bases from J, with 11 bases between. Germline lookup yields CDR1 SGHVS and CDR2 FNYEAQ. CDR3 sequence (DNA): TGTGCCAGCAGCTTAGGAGGGGACACGAACTATGGCTACACCTTC. It encodes CASSLGGDTNYGYTF.

The V and J genes are TRBV7-9 and TRBJ1-4, with D perhaps TRBD1 (5 bases). The CDR3 is 15 residues long. V was shortened by 0 bases and J by 7 bases, with 12 bases between the two germline ends. Per germline, CDR1 SEHNR and CDR2 FQNEAQ (reference sequence). CDR3 amino acids: CASSLAARGGEKLFF. The CDR3 DNA reads TGTGCCAGCAGCTTAGCCGCTAGGGGAGGTGAAAAACTGTTTTTT.

This clone was picked up a small number of times. The chain carries TRBV5-1 and TRBJ2-3; TRBD2 agrees at 13 bases. This CDR3 is 16 amino acids long. Germline CDR1 is SGHRS and CDR2 is YFSETQ. The junction had 4 bases not matched to a gene; V was cut back by 0 bases and J by 6 bases. For the CDR3, the DNA is TGCGCCAGCAGCTTGGCCCGGACTAGCGGGAGTGATACGCAGTATTTT. As protein: CASSLARTSGSDTQYF.

This clone was found once. This chain connects TRBV27 to TRBJ1-1; tentatively, D is TRBD1 (6 bases). V lost 6 bases, J lost 3 bases, and 14 bases lay in between. This CDR3 is built from 14 residues. The germline CDR1 and CDR2 sequences are MNHEY and SMNVEV (reference sequence). DNA of the CDR3: TGTGCCAGCAGCCAACAGGGAACTTACACTGAAGCTTTCTTT. This gives the protein CASSQQGTYTEAFF.

The chain joins TRBV6-5 to TRBJ2-3; D is ambiguous. Germline-derived CDR1 and CDR2 are MNHEY and SVGAGI. Trimming stripped 4 bases from V and 1 base from J, with 9 bases between. This CDR3 spans 14 amino acids. CDR3: CASSWSRGTDTQYF. CDR3 nucleotide sequence: TGTGCCAGCAGTTGGTCCCGGGGCACAGATACGCAGTATTTT.

The chain is built from TRBV7-2 and TRBJ1-2; 8 bases are a match to TRBD1. The junction had 11 bases not matched to a gene; V was cut back by 5 bases and J by 0 bases. CDR3 length equals 17 residues. Germline V gene sequence: CDR1 SGHTA, CDR2 FQGNSA. The DNA of the CDR3 is TGTGCCAGCAGCCCGGGGGACAGGTCGTTAGCTAACTATGGCTACACCTTC. Its translation is CASSPGDRSLANYGYTF.

The V gene is TRBV10-2, the J gene TRBJ1-5; possibly TRBD1 for D (5 bases). Trimming left V 7 bases short and J 5 bases short, with 15 bases between. From germline, CDR1 is WSHSY and CDR2 SAAADI. The CDR3 runs 14 residues. CDR3: CASKRRGSDQPQHF. In DNA, the CDR3 is TGCGCCAGCAAGAGGCGGGGGTCGGATCAGCCCCAGCATTTT.

In DNA form, the CDR3 reads TGCGCCAGCACCCCCCAGGCAGGGTTCGGAGAAAAACTGTTTTTT. This codes for CASTPQAGFGEKLFF. V gene TRBV5-1 combines with J gene TRBJ1-4; possibly TRBD1 for D (5 bases). Trimming removed 6 bases from V and 8 bases from J, with 20 bases in between. The germline V gene encodes CDR1 SGHRS and CDR2 YFSETQ. The CDR3 covers 15 residues.

In this sample, this clone turned up once. The CDR3 spells CASSLDQGAGNTIYF. CDR3 in DNA: TGCGCCAGCAGCTTGGACCAGGGCGCGGGAAACACCATATATTTT. V and J are TRBV5-1 and TRBJ1-3; possibly TRBD1 for D (5 bases). V was clipped by 0 bases and J by 4 bases, with 11 bases between them. Germline V gene data show CDR1 as SGHRS and CDR2 as YFSETQ. The CDR3 has 15 residues. Full variable domain (outside the CDR3, taken from reference TRBV5-1 and TRBJ1-3): KAGVTQTPRYLIKTRGQQVTLSCSPISGHRSVSWYQQTPGQGLQFLFEYFSETQRNKGNFPGRFSGRQFSNSRSEMNVSTLELGDSALYLCASSLDQGAGNTIYFGEGSWLTVV.

The chain links TRBV27 to TRBJ2-5; 9 nucleotides align to TRBD1. Trimming removed 7 bases from V and 6 bases from J; junction bases left unmatched: 15. The CDR3 has 16 amino acids. Germline lookup yields CDR1 MNHEY and CDR2 SMNVEV (reference sequence). The CDR3 here is CASTSTRTGVGKTQYF. CDR3 DNA sequence: TGTGCCAGCACTTCTACCCGGACAGGGGTCGGAAAGACCCAGTACTTC.

The V and J genes are TRBV4-1 and TRBJ1-2, with D possibly TRBD1 on 6 matching bases. This CDR3 is built from 14 residues. V lost 4 bases to trimming and J lost 7 bases, with 16 bases between them. Germline values: CDR1 MGHRA, CDR2 YSYEKL. CDR3 residues: CASSRQVGQIGYTF. The CDR3 coding sequence is TGCGCCAGCAGCCGACAGGTCGGGCAAATTGGCTACACCTTC.

This sequence joins TRBV18 and TRBJ2-7; 12 positions agree with TRBD2. The CDR3 runs to 16 residues. CDR1 is KGHSH and CDR2 is LQKENI in the germline V gene. The trim removed 4 bases at V and 2 bases at J, leaving 6 bases unmatched. CDR3: CASSLLGLAGPYEQYF. CDR3 nucleotide sequence: TGTGCCAGCTCACTACTGGGACTAGCGGGTCCCTACGAGCAGTACTTC.

This sequence joins TRBV2 and TRBJ2-3, with D unclear. V lost 4 bases to trimming and J lost 2 bases, with 10 bases between them. CDR3 length: 14 residues. Germline CDR1 reads SNHLY; CDR2 reads FYNNEI. The CDR3 DNA is TGTGCCAGCAGTGGTAGACTGCTCACAGATACGCAGTATTTT. As protein: CASSGRLLTDTQYF.

The chain has TRBV5-1 and TRBJ1-2; TRBD1 aligns across 7 bases. This CDR3 is built from 15 residues. Germline lookup yields CDR1 SGHRS and CDR2 YFSETQ. V dropped 3 bases and J dropped 1; count of bases not matched to a gene: 6. The CDR3 here is CASSSDRAINYGYTF. The CDR3 nucleotides are TGCGCCAGCAGCTCTGACAGGGCGATTAACTATGGCTACACCTTC.

This rearrangement joins TRBV6-4 to TRBJ2-7; 15 bases are a match to TRBD2. The V segment lost 9 bases and the J segment 3 bases; nucleotides outside the gene matches: 3. The length of the CDR3 is 14 residues. CDR1 is MRHNA and CDR2 is SNTAGT in the germline V gene. The DNA for the CDR3 is TGTGCCAGGGGACTAGCGGGGGGTATCTACGAGCAGTACTTC. The encoded protein is CARGLAGGIYEQYF.

CDR3 DNA sequence: TGTGCCAGTAGTAGCGGGACTAGCGGGGGGGGAAGATTTGGTGAGCAGTTCTTC. Translated: CASSSGTSGGGRFGEQFF. The chain joins TRBV19 to TRBJ2-1; 16 bases match TRBD2. Germline trimming cut 4 bases from V and 9 bases from J; bases unmatched to any gene: 12. The CDR3 is 18 amino acids. The germline CDR1 and CDR2 sequences are LNHDA and SQIVND (reference sequence).

The chain links TRBV11-3 to TRBJ2-7; TRBD1 matches at 8 bases. There are 15 residues in the CDR3. Per germline, CDR1 SGHNT and CDR2 YENEEA. The V segment lost 1 base and the J segment 5 bases; nucleotides outside the gene matches: 7. The CDR3 DNA reads as TGTGCCAGCAGCTTAGTCTCGCAGGGGGCCCACGAGCAGTACTTC. Translating it yields CASSLVSQGAHEQYF.

The chain carries TRBV6-6 and TRBJ1-3; 10 positions match TRBD1. V was clipped by 11 bases and J by 3 bases; unmatched bases: 4. CDR3 length: 13 residues. In germline, CDR1 is MNHNY, CDR2 SVGAGI (reference sequence). The CDR3 protein is CASDRGLGNTIYF. The CDR3, as DNA: TGTGCCTCCGACAGGGGGCTTGGAAACACCATATATTTT.

The J gene is TRBJ2-3, the V gene TRBV28; tentative D call: TRBD2 (7 bases). V was trimmed by 7 bases and J by 3 bases, leaving 26 bases between them. Germline loops: CDR1 MDHEN, CDR2 SYDVKM. CDR3 length equals 18 residues. The CDR3 DNA follows: TGTGCCAGCACCTACGGGGGGTCAGGGCGAGGGGGGACAGATACGCAGTATTTT. Protein sequence: CASTYGGSGRGGTDTQYF.